This is a list of T cell receptor beta chains from one sample in a study of regulatory T cells in long-lasting Graves disease. One entry per CDR3 protein, called by TCRdb with MiXCR from the multiplex PCR reads. Of roughly 510,000 distinct CDR3 sequences listed, approximately 16% are singletons. In addition, the sample was reused for a study of T cells in Graves' hyperthyroidism and ophthalmopathy.

The sequencing here drew on peripheral blood mononuclear cells (PBMCs), taken at new diagnosis, from a patient treated with antithyroid drugs. These receptors all stem from a young man with Graves disease. CDR3s include the opening cysteine and the closing phenylalanine or tryptophan. A D gene is named only where the DNA matches it firmly. Size is omitted from some rows. Given values are once, few, many or a class for expanded clones.

V gene	D gene	clone size	J gene	CDR3 protein	CDR3 DNA
TRBV11-3	-	-	TRBJ2-5	CASSPLSRGTQYF	TGTGCCAGCAGCCCCCTGTCCCGGGGGACCCAGTACTTC
TRBV15	TRBD1	-	TRBJ1-2	CATSRDKEGGSGYTF	TGTGCCACCAGCAGAGATAAGGAAGGGGGCTCTGGCTACACCTTC
TRBV20-1	TRBD1	-	TRBJ2-7	CSARSRDSGYEQYF	TGCAGTGCTAGGTCCCGGGACAGCGGCTACGAGCAGTACTTC
TRBV20-1	-	few	TRBJ1-2	CSARGAPNYGYTF	TGCAGTGCTAGAGGGGCCCCTAACTATGGCTACACCTTC
TRBV20-1	TRBD2	-	TRBJ2-1	CSAAPAGTSSYNEQFF	TGCAGTGCAGCCCCGGCGGGGACTAGCTCCTACAATGAGCAGTTCTTC
TRBV2	-	-	TRBJ1-1	CASSHGSKGYTEAFF	TGTGCCAGCAGTCACGGATCCAAAGGGTACACTGAAGCTTTCTTT
TRBV30	-	-	TRBJ2-4	CAWSVHRENIQYF	TGTGCCTGGAGTGTACATAGAGAAAACATTCAGTACTTC
TRBV6-5	-	-	TRBJ1-2	CASSYGGVANYGYTF	TGTGCCAGCAGTTACGGGGGAGTAGCTAACTATGGCTACACCTTC
TRBV11-2	-	many	TRBJ2-7	CASSLQGPSVQYF	TGTGCCAGCAGCTTACAGGGACCTAGCGTGCAGTACTTC
TRBV27	-	-	TRBJ1-1	CASSLGGVVNTEAFF	TGTGCCAGCAGTTTAGGGGGGGTGGTAAACACTGAAGCTTTCTTT
TRBV12-3/TRBV12-4	TRBD1	-	TRBJ2-1	CASSHTGEWHLSSYNEQFF	TGTGCCAGCAGCCATACAGGGGAATGGCACCTGAGCTCCTACAATGAGCAGTTCTTC
TRBV5-1	TRBD1	many	TRBJ1-2	CASSLWTGDNYGYTF	TGCGCCAGCAGCTTGTGGACAGGGGACAACTATGGCTACACCTTC
TRBV15	TRBD1	-	TRBJ1-1	CATSRLTGSNTEAFF	TGTGCCACCAGCAGGCTGACAGGGTCGAACACTGAAGCTTTCTTT
TRBV27	TRBD2	few	TRBJ2-3	CASSLLAGVGDTQYF	TGTGCCAGCAGTTTACTGGCGGGAGTAGGAGATACGCAGTATTTT
TRBV29-1	-	many	TRBJ2-5	CSVDLGQIQETQYF	TGCAGCGTCGACCTCGGACAGATTCAAGAGACCCAGTACTTC
TRBV28	-	many	TRBJ2-1	CASSYVTGNEQFF	TGTGCCAGCAGTTACGTAACGGGGAATGAGCAGTTCTTC
TRBV6-1	-	many	TRBJ1-4	CASSESLAGVILFF	TGTGCCAGCAGTGAATCCCTGGCGGGAGTGATACTGTTTTTT
TRBV19	-	few	TRBJ2-5	CASSPTTRLRTQYF	TGTGCCAGTAGTCCTACGACTAGATTAAGGACCCAGTACTTC
TRBV12-3/TRBV12-4	TRBD2	-	TRBJ2-1	CASSPPQGLAGAHNEQFF	TGTGCCAGCAGTCCCCCTCAGGGGCTAGCGGGAGCCCACAATGAGCAGTTCTTC
TRBV7-9	-	many	TRBJ2-3	CASSSEGRGDTQYF	TGTGCCAGCAGCTCAGAGGGTAGGGGAGATACGCAGTATTTT
TRBV30	-	many	TRBJ1-2	CAWSHLTGSGYTF	TGTGCCTGGAGCCACCTGACAGGTAGTGGCTACACCTTC
TRBV2	-	-	TRBJ1-2	CASVQEYGYTF	TGTGCCAGCGTACAGGAGTATGGCTACACCTTC
TRBV7-2	-	few	TRBJ2-3	CASSTPNTDTQYF	TGTGCCAGCAGCACCCCTAATACAGATACGCAGTATTTT
TRBV27	-	-	TRBJ2-2	CASSFWGVTGELFF	TGTGCCAGCAGTTTTTGGGGGGTCACCGGGGAGCTGTTTTTT
TRBV5-1	-	-	TRBJ1-1	CASSLSVQVNTEAFF	TGCGCCAGCAGCTTGTCTGTACAGGTGAACACTGAAGCTTTCTTT
TRBV20-1	TRBD2	many	TRBJ2-3	CSAIAGGSYHTDTQYF	TGCAGTGCTATCGCTGGCGGGAGCTACCACACAGATACGCAGTATTTT
TRBV10-3	-	-	TRBJ1-1	CAISERGARGEAFF	TGTGCCATCAGTGAGAGGGGGGCGCGAGGTGAAGCTTTCTTT